The rows below give T cell receptor beta chains drawn from one sample of a study of CD4+ T cells in melanoma. Clones were read by immunoSEQ multiplex PCR, and TCRdb kept only the in-frame ones, dropping some. This table holds 20,000 to 25,000 clones, approximately 80% found once. Sequenced input: cells from a culture (not recorded whether cultured in vitro). These TCRs come from a human donor with melanoma. Each CDR3 is given without its conserved first and last residue.

j_call: TRBJ1-1; v_call: TRBV5-1; cdr3_aa: ASSRRQGEGEAF
j_call: TRBJ2-7; v_call: TRBV6-6; cdr3_aa: ASSSTGQGKSYEQY
j_call: TRBJ1-2; v_call: TRBV2; cdr3_aa: ASSERVAGSGGYT
j_call: TRBJ2-7; v_call: TRBV6-1; cdr3_aa: ASIRQADTYEQY
j_call: TRBJ1-5; v_call: TRBV21-1; cdr3_aa: ASSTRDGNQPQH
j_call: TRBJ2-1; v_call: TRBV5-1; cdr3_aa: ASSPGAGSIGNEQF
j_call: TRBJ2-1; v_call: TRBV7-9; cdr3_aa: ASSLGDYAPRQF
j_call: TRBJ2-3; v_call: TRBV19; cdr3_aa: ASGGASTITDTQY
j_call: TRBJ2-3; v_call: TRBV30; cdr3_aa: AWTKGLRDTQY
j_call: TRBJ1-5; v_call: TRBV2; cdr3_aa: ASQLQGIGNQPQH
j_call: TRBJ2-1; v_call: TRBV18; cdr3_aa: ASSPTSGGVREQF
j_call: TRBJ2-7; v_call: TRBV2; cdr3_aa: ASSEAPIWGGAAYEQY
j_call: TRBJ1-2; v_call: TRBV11-2; cdr3_aa: ASRQRRVGNGYT
j_call: TRBJ2-2; v_call: TRBV7-9; cdr3_aa: ASSSTGAGELF
j_call: TRBJ1-1; v_call: TRBV29-1; cdr3_aa: SVDRGGTEAF
j_call: TRBJ1-5; v_call: TRBV11-2; cdr3_aa: ASSTGQHQPQH
j_call: TRBJ1-2; v_call: TRBV7-9; cdr3_aa: ASSFGVSGTANYGYT
j_call: TRBJ1-4; v_call: TRBV4-1; cdr3_aa: ASSQGAGNEKLF
j_call: TRBJ1-5; v_call: TRBV11-2; cdr3_aa: ASSFERGRGTQPQH
j_call: TRBJ2-3; v_call: TRBV6-1; cdr3_aa: ASRAGASTDTQY
j_call: TRBJ2-5; v_call: TRBV11-2; cdr3_aa: ASSLGLIRTEFQETQY
j_call: TRBJ1-5; v_call: TRBV5-1; cdr3_aa: ASSPGQGQGNQPQH
j_call: NA; v_call: TRBV4-2; cdr3_aa: ASSQGDSSFGYEQY
j_call: TRBJ2-1; v_call: TRBV10-2; cdr3_aa: ASSRGVGNEQF
j_call: TRBJ1-4; v_call: TRBV4-2; cdr3_aa: ASSQDSTLAGEKLF
j_call: TRBJ2-3; v_call: TRBV15; cdr3_aa: ATSRNRAGITDTQY